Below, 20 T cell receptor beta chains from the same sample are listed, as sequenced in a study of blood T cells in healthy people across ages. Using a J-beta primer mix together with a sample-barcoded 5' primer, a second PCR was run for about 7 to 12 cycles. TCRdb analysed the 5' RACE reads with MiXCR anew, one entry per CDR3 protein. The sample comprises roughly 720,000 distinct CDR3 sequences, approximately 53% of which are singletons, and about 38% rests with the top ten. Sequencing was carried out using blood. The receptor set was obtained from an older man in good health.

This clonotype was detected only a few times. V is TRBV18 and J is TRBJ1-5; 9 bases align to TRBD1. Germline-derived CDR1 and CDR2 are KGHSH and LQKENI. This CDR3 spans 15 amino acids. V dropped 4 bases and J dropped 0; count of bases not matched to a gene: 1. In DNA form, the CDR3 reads TGTGCCAGCTCACGGGACAGGGATAGCAATCAGCCCCAGCATTTT. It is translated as CASSRDRDSNQPQHF.

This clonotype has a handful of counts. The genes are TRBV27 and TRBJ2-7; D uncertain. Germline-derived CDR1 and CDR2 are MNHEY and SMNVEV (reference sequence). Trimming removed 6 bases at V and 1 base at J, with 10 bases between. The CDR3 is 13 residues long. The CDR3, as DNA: TGTGCCAGCAGAGATTTCGGGTCCTACGAGCAGTACTTC. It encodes CASRDFGSYEQYF.

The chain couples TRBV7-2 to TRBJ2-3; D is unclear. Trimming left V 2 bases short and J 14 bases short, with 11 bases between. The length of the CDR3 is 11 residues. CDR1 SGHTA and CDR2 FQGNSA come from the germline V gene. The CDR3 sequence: CASSLNRDAYF. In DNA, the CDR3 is TGTGCCAGCAGCTTAAACAGAGACGCGTATTTT.

The DNA of the CDR3 is TGTGCCAGCAGTTCCCACAGGGAAGTGGACTACACCTTC. Protein sequence: CASSSHREVDYTF. The chain links TRBV28 to TRBJ1-2, with D possibly matching TRBD1 (6 bases). Germline V gives CDR1 MDHEN, CDR2 SYDVKM. The CDR3 is 13 amino acids. Between the trimmed V and J ends, which lost 4 bases and 10 bases, there was a span of 16 bases.

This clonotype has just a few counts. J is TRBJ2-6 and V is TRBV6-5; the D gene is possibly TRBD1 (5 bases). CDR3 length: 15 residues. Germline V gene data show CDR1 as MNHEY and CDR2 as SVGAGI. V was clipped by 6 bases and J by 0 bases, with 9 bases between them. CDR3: CASSRQNSGANVLTF. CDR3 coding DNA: TGTGCCAGCAGCCGACAGAACTCTGGGGCCAACGTCCTGACTTTC.

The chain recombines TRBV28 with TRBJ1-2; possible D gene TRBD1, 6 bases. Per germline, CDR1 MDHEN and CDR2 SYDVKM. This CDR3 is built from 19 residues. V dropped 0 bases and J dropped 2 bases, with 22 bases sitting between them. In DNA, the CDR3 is TGTGCCAGCAGTTTATGGTCAGAGCACCAGGGGCCTAAAAACTATGGCTACACCTTC. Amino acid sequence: CASSLWSEHQGPKNYGYTF.

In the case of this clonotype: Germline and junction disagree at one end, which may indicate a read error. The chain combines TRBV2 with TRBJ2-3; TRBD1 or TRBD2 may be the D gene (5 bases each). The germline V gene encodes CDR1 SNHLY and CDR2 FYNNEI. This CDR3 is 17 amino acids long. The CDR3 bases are TGTGCCAGTCCGGTACCGAGGGGACGAGGAAGCACAGATTCGCAGTATTTT. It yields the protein CASPVPRGRGSTDSQYF.

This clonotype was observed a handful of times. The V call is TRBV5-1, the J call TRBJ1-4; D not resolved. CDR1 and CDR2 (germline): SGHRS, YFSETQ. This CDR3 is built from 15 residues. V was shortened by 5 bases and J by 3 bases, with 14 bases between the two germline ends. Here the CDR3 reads CASRDHLGANEKLFF. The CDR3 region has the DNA TGCGCCAGCAGGGATCATCTCGGGGCTAATGAAAAACTGTTTTTT.

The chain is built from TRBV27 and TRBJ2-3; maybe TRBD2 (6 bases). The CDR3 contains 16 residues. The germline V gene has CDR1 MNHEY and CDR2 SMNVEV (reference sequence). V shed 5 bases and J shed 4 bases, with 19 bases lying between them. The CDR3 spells CASSPYSGSGADTQYF. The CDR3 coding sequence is TGTGCCAGCAGTCCATATTCCGGGAGTGGCGCAGATACGCAGTATTTT.

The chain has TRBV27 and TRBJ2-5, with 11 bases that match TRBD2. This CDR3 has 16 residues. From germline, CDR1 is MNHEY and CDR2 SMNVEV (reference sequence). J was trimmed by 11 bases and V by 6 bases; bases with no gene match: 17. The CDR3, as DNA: TGTGCCAGCAGCCCTGGGGTAGCGGGAGGGCCGGGTGAGCAGTACTTC. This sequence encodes CASSPGVAGGPGEQYF.

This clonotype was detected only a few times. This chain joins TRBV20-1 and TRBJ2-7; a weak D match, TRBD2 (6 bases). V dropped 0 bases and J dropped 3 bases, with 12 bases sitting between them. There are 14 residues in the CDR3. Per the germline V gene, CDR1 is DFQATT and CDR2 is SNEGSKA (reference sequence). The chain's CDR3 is CSARDEGLHYEQYF. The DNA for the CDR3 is TGCAGTGCTAGAGATGAGGGACTTCACTACGAGCAGTACTTC.

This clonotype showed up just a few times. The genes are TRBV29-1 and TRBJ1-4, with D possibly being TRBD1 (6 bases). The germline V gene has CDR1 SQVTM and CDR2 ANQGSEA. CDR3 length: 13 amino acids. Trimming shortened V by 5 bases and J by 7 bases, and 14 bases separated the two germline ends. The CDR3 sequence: CSVSGVIGEKLFF. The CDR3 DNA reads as TGCAGCGTTTCAGGGGTTATTGGTGAAAAACTGTTTTTT. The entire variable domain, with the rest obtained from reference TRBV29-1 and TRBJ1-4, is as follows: SAVISQKPSRDICQRGTSLTIQCQVDSQVTMMFWYRQQPGQSLTLIATANQGSEATYESGFVIDKFPISRPNLTFSTLTVSNMSPEDSSIYLCSVSGVIGEKLFFGSGTQLSVL.

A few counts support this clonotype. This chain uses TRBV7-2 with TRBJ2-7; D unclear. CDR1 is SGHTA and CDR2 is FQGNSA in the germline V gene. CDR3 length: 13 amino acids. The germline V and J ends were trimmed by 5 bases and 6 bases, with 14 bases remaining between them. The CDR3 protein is CASSLNVLGEQYF. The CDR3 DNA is TGTGCCAGCAGCCTCAATGTGTTGGGCGAGCAGTACTTC.

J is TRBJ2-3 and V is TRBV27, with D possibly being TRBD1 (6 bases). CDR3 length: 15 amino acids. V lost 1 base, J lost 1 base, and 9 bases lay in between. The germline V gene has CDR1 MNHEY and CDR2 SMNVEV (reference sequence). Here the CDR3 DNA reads TGTGCCAGCAGTTTATGGGGACAACGCACAGATACGCAGTATTTT. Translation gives CASSLWGQRTDTQYF.

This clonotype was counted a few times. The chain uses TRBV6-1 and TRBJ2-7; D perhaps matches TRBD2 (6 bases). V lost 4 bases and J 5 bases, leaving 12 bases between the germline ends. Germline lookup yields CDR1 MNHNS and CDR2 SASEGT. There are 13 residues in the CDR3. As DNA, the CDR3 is TGTGCCAGCAGTGCGTGGGGGGTCAACGAGCAGTACTTC. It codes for CASSAWGVNEQYF.

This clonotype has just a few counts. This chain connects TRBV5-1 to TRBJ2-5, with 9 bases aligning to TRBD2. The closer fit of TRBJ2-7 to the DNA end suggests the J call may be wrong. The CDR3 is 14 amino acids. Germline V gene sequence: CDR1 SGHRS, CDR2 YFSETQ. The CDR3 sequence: CASSTTSGTYEQYF. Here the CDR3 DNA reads TGCGCCAGCAGCACGACTAGCGGAACCTACGAGCAGTACTTC.

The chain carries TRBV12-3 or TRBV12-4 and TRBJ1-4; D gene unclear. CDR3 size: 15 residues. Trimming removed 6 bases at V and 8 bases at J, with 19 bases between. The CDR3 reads CASSRSSPGIEKLFF. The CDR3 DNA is TGTGCCAGCAGCCGGAGCAGCCCGGGGATCGAAAAACTGTTTTTT.

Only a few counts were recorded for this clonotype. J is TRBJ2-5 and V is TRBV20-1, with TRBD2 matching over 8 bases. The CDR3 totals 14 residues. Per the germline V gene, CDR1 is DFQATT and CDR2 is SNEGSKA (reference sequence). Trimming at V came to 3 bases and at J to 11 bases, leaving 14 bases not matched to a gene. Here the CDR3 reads CSARVAGRREEQYF. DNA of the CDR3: TGCAGTGCTAGGGTAGCGGGAAGGAGGGAAGAGCAGTACTTC.

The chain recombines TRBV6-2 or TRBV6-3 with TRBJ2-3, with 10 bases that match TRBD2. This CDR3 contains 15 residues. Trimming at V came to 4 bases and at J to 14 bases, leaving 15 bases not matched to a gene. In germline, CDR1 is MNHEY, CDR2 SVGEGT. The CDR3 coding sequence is TGTGCCAGCAGTTTATCTAGCGGGAGCCCCAGATACGCGTATTTT. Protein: CASSLSSGSPRYAYF.

CDR3 region: CSGVYNEQFF. In DNA, the CDR3 is TGCAGCGGGGTATACAATGAGCAGTTCTTC. The chain links TRBV29-1 to TRBJ2-1, with no clear D. V dropped 7 bases and J dropped 4 bases, with 5 bases sitting between them. This CDR3 is built from 10 residues. The germline CDR1 and CDR2 sequences are SQVTM and ANQGSEA.